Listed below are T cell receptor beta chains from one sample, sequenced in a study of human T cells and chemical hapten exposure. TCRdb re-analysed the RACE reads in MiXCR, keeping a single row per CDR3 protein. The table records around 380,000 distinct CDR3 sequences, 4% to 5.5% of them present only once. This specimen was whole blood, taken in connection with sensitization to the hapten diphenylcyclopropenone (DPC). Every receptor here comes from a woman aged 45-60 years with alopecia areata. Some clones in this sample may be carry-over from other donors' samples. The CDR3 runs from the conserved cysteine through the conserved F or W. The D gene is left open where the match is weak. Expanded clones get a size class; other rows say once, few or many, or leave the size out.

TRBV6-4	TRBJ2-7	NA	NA	CASRKSVGAYEQYF	TGTGCCAGCAGAAAGTCGGTCGGGGCCTACGAGCAGTACTTC
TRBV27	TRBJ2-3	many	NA	CASSKPGATNTQYF	TGTGCCAGCAGTAAGCCGGGAGCCACAAATACGCAGTATTTT
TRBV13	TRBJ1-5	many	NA	CASARAGRGPQHF	TGTGCCAGCGCGCGCGCAGGCCGGGGGCCCCAGCATTTT
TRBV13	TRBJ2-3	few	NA	CASSRRMVGDTQYF	TGTGCCAGCAGCAGAAGGATGGTTGGGGATACGCAGTATTTT
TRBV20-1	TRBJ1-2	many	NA	CSARDLADGGYGYTF	TGCAGTGCTAGAGATTTGGCAGACGGCGGCTATGGCTACACCTTC
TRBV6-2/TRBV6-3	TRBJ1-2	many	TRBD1	CASSYPDRGNYGYTF	TGTGCCAGCAGTTACCCGGACAGGGGTAACTATGGCTACACCTTC
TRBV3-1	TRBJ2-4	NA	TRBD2	CASSLPSGGDRTKNIQYF	TGTGCCAGCAGCCTACCTAGCGGGGGAGATCGAACCAAAAACATTCAGTACTTC
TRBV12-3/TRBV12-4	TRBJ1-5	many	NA	CASRGAVEPQHF	TGTGCCAGCCGTGGGGCAGTTGAGCCCCAGCATTTT
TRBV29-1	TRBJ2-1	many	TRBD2	CSVERMAGAAYNEQFF	TGCAGCGTAGAAAGGATGGCGGGAGCAGCATACAATGAGCAGTTCTTC
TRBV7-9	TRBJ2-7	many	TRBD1	CASSVPDRAYEQYF	TGTGCCAGCAGCGTTCCGGACAGGGCCTACGAGCAGTACTTC
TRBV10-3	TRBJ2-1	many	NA	CAISRDLPNEQFF	TGTGCCATCAGCAGGGACCTTCCCAATGAGCAGTTCTTC
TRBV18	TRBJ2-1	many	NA	CASSPPLRSLEQFF	TGTGCCAGCTCCCCTCCCTTGCGGTCCCTTGAGCAGTTCTTC
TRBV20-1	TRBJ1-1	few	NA	CSARARNRSYTEAFF	TGCAGTGCTAGAGCAAGGAACAGGTCGTACACTGAAGCTTTCTTT
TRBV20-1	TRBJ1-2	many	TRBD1	CSALQGDYGYTF	TGCAGTGCTTTACAGGGGGACTATGGCTACACCTTC
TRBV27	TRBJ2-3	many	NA	CASSLAWGSDTQYF	TGTGCCAGCAGTTTAGCTTGGGGCTCGGATACGCAGTATTTT
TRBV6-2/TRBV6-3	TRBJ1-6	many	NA	CASGGDGSYSPLHF	TGTGCCAGCGGTGGTGACGGTTCCTACTCACCCCTCCACTTT
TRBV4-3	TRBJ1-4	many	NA	CASSQQQSVNEKLFF	TGCGCCAGCAGCCAACAACAGAGTGTTAATGAAAAACTGTTTTTT
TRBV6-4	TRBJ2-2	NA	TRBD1	CASRRDRVGGELFF	TGTGCCAGCAGAAGGGACAGGGTCGGCGGGGAGCTGTTTTTT
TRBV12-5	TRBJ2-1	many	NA	CASGLNHEQFF	TGTGCTAGTGGTTTGAACCATGAGCAGTTCTTC
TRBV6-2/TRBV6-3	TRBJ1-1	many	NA	CASSYRGRNTEAFF	TGTGCCAGCAGTTACAGGGGTCGGAACACTGAAGCTTTCTTT
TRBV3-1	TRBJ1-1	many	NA	CASSQRPTEAFF	TGTGCCAGCAGCCAACGGCCCACTGAAGCTTTCTTT
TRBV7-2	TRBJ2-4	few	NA	CASSPEVGRAKNIQYF	TGTGCCAGCAGCCCAGAAGTAGGGAGGGCCAAAAACATTCAGTACTTC
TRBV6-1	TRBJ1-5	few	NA	CASSEGQVLASNQPQHF	TGTGCCAGCAGTGAAGGCCAGGTACTAGCTAGCAATCAGCCCCAGCATTTT
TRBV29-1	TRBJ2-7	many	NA	CSVLHGKSYEQYF	TGCAGCGTTTTGCACGGTAAATCCTACGAGCAGTACTTC
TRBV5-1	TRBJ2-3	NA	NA	CASSGSGSRTDTQYF	TGCGCCAGCAGCGGATCGGGGAGTCGCACAGATACGCAGTATTTT
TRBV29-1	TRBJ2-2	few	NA	CSVETGRTGELFF	TGCAGCGTTGAGACAGGGAGGACCGGGGAGCTGTTTTTT
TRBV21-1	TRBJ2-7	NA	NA	CASSYQGGVVYEQYF	TGTGCCAGCAGTTACCAGGGTGGAGTGGTTTACGAGCAGTACTTC
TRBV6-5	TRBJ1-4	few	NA	CASSYLAKDNEKLFF	TGTGCCAGCAGTTACCTAGCGAAGGATAATGAAAAACTGTTTTTT
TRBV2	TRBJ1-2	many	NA	CASNPGDYGYTF	TGTGCCAGCAACCCGGGAGATTATGGCTACACCTTC
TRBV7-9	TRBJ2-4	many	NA	CASSSIDIAKNIQYF	TGTGCCAGCAGCTCCATCGACATAGCCAAAAACATTCAGTACTTC
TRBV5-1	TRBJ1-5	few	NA	CASSLGEKSNQPQHF	TGCGCCAGCAGCTTAGGAGAGAAGAGCAATCAGCCCCAGCATTTT
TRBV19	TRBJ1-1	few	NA	CASSPWGRDTEAFF	TGTGCCAGTAGTCCGTGGGGTAGGGACACTGAAGCTTTCTTT
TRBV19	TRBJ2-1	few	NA	CASTPAAGISYNEQFF	TGTGCCAGTACCCCGGCGGCAGGCATCTCCTACAATGAGCAGTTCTTC
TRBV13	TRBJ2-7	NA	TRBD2	CASSARLAGASYEQYF	TGTGCCAGCAGCGCCCGACTAGCGGGGGCCTCCTACGAGCAGTACTTC
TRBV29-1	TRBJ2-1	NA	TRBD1	CSVEDSFGTGANEQFF	TGCAGCGTTGAAGATTCGTTCGGGACAGGGGCCAATGAGCAGTTCTTC
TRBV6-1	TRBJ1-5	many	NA	CASSEALGRNQPQHF	TGTGCCAGCAGTGAAGCGCTAGGGAGGAATCAGCCCCAGCATTTT
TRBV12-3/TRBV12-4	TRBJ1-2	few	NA	CASSHGDGGGYTF	TGTGCCAGCAGTCACGGGGATGGAGGAGGCTACACCTTC
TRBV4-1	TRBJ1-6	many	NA	CASSQVGLSNSPLHF	TGCGCCAGCAGCCAAGTAGGCCTAAGTAATTCACCCCTCCACTTT
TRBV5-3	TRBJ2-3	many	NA	CARSFLRDSTDTQYF	TGTGCCAGAAGCTTCCTCAGGGACTCCACAGATACGCAGTATTTT
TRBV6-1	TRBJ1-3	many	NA	CASSEDFNSGNTIYF	TGTGCCAGCAGTGAGGATTTCAACTCTGGAAACACCATATATTTT
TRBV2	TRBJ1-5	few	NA	CASRQTSVDQPQHF	TGTGCCAGCAGGCAGACATCAGTCGATCAGCCCCAGCATTTT
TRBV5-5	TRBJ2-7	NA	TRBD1	CASSPGTARLTYEQYF	TGTGCCAGCAGCCCGGGGACAGCGCGACTTACCTACGAGCAGTACTTC
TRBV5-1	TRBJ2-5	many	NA	CASPDGGPAKTQYF	TGCGCCAGCCCGGATGGGGGGCCCGCCAAGACCCAGTACTTC
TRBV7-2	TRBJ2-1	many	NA	CASSSTVTSYNEQFF	TGTGCCAGCAGCTCGACAGTGACCTCCTACAATGAGCAGTTCTTC
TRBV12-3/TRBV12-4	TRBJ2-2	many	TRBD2	CASSSGLAGTGELFF	TGTGCCAGCAGTTCGGGACTAGCGGGTACCGGGGAGCTGTTTTTT
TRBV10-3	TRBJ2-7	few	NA	CAISEDHEQYF	TGTGCCATCAGTGAGGACCACGAGCAGTACTTC
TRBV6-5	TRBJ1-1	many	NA	CASSPGITEAFF	TGTGCCAGCAGTCCGGGGATCACTGAAGCTTTCTTT
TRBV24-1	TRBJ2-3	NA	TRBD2	CATSDPTSGVKTQYF	TGTGCCACCAGTGATCCGACTAGCGGGGTAAAGACGCAGTATTTT
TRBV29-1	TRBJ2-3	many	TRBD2	CSANAGLLTDTQYF	TGCAGCGCCAACGCGGGACTACTCACAGATACGCAGTATTTT